This T cell receptor beta chain came from a study of blood T cell repertoires in COVID-19. Germline V gives CDR1 SGHRS, CDR2 YFSETQ. V lost 4 bases to trimming and J lost 5 bases; unmatched junction nucleotides: 8. CDR3 length: 15 residues. Assay used: immunoSEQ multiplex PCR; TCRdb lists only in-frame clones, some missing. The repertoire holds tens of thousands of clones, with 90% as singletons. This sequence joins TRBV5-1 and TRBJ1-4; 7 bases are a match to TRBD1. Sequenced: peripheral blood. The receptor's source is a man aged 60-69 years with acute or convalescent COVID-19. The CDR3 DNA is TGCGCCAGCAGCGCCTTGGAGGGGGCGAATGAAAAACTGTTTTTT. Translated, it gives CASSALEGANEKLFF.